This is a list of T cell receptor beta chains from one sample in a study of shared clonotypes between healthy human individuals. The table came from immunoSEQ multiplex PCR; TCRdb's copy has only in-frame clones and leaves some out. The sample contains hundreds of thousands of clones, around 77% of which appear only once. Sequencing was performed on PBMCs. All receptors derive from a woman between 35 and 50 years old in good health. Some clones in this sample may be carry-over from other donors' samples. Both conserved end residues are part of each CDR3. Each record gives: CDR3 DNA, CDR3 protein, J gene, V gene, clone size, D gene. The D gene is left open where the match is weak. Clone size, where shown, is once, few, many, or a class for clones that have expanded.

TGTGCCAGCAGTACCATTCCACGGGATTGGGCCTACAATGAGCAGTTCTTC	CASSTIPRDWAYNEQFF	TRBJ2-1	TRBV28	-	-
TGTGCCAGCAGTGAAGGGGGGGACAGGAGACAGATCTATGGCTACACCTTC	CASSEGGDRRQIYGYTF	TRBJ1-2	TRBV2	-	TRBD1
TGTGCCAGCAGCTTATTCGGGACAGGGAATCTCAATCAGCCCCAGCATTTT	CASSLFGTGNLNQPQHF	TRBJ1-5	TRBV27	-	TRBD1
TGTGCCAGCAGTTTTTTGGACGGTAGCAATCAGCCCCAGCATTTT	CASSFLDGSNQPQHF	TRBJ1-5	TRBV28	-	-
TGTGCCAGCAGCTTTGGGACTAGCGGGGCCCAGACCCAGTACTTC	CASSFGTSGAQTQYF	TRBJ2-5	TRBV11-2	-	TRBD2
TGTGCCAGCAGCCCTCGGTCCTCGTGGCTGTTTTTT	CASSPRSSWLFF	TRBJ2-2	TRBV7-9	-	-
TGTGCCAGCAGCCGCTTCGGGCTAGTGGGATCCCAAGAGACCCAGTACTTC	CASSRFGLVGSQETQYF	TRBJ2-5	TRBV5-4	-	-
TGTGCCAGCAGCTTAGGGACTACCACCACAGATACGCAGTATTTT	CASSLGTTTTDTQYF	TRBJ2-3	TRBV7-2	-	-
TGTGCCAGCAGCCACCGGTTCGGAAACACCATATATTTT	CASSHRFGNTIYF	TRBJ1-3	TRBV7-8	-	-
TGTGCCTGGAGTGCGGACACTTCCACAGATACGCAGTATTTT	CAWSADTSTDTQYF	TRBJ2-3	TRBV30	-	-
TGTGCCAGCAGCGCAACTCCCTACGAGCAGTACTTC	CASSATPYEQYF	TRBJ2-7	TRBV9	-	-
TGCAGCGTTGACAGGACAGATACGCAGTATTTT	CSVDRTDTQYF	TRBJ2-3	TRBV29-1	once	-
TGTGCCTGGACGGGGGGAAAGACCGGTCGGGCCGAACTGTTTTTT	CAWTGGKTGRAELFF	TRBJ1-4	TRBV30	-	-